The sequence of this TCR beta chain was determined in a study of cytomegalovirus exposure and HLA in healthy donors. Notes on the study in general: An analysis was carried out later, and it reportedly showed fewer N-insertions in an Asian-associated ancestry cluster than the approximately 700-donor mean. Sequencing likely produced, as an artifact, a cluster of highly shared sequence variants. Analysis was carried out at a later point, and it linked a missense DCLRE1C variant to TCR beta V- and J-gene trimming. Rarity characterized most TCR sequences, yet some public TCRs appeared in many donors.

Trimming took off 2 bases at V and 1 base at J, with 8 bases between the two ends. The CDR3 extends over 14 amino acids. Germline-derived CDR1 and CDR2 are SSHAT and FNYEAQ (reference sequence). About this clone: Antigen: not known.

It was with 60 Vbeta and 13 Jbeta primers that the PCR ran. Measured with immunoSEQ multiplex PCR; TCRdb has only the in-frame clones, and not every one. Here the sample spans approximately 80,000 clones, roughly 70% being singletons. Sequencing was performed on PBMCs. The clonotype was recovered from a man aged 30-40 years in good health and CMV-seropositive. This chain links TRBV7-7 with TRBJ2-5; TRBD2 is a possible D gene (5 bases). The DNA for the CDR3 is TGTGCCAGCAGCTTATGGGGAGCCCAAGAGACCCAGTACTTC. This codes for CASSLWGAQETQYF.